The 28 T cell receptor beta chains in this list originate from one sample, sequenced in a study of Ad26.COV2.S vaccination and SARS-CoV-2 variants. Treatment indicated: roughly 20 received Ad26.COV2.S at low or high dose, single or two shots; about 5 received placebo; per-sample allocation not given. Specimen acquisition occurred on day 63 following the initial vaccine or placebo injection. Method: immunoSEQ multiplex PCR; TCRdb's copy keeps in-frame clones and lacks some. The sample includes a few hundred thousand clones, 80% to 95% of them seen just once. The starting material was peripheral blood, obtained in a trial of Ad26.COV2.S vaccine versus placebo. These receptors were taken from a person aged 18-65 years who received the Ad26.COV2.S COVID-19 vaccine or a placebo.

The chain employs TRBV3-1 (or the pseudogene TRBV3-2) and TRBJ1-1; possibly TRBD1 for D (6 bases). The V gene lost 0 bases and the J gene lost 2 bases, with 10 bases spanning the gap. This CDR3 contains 15 residues. Per the germline V gene, CDR1 is LGHDT and CDR2 is YNNKEL (reference sequence). For the CDR3, the DNA is TGTGCCAGCAGCCAAGATGGGGGCTTCAACACTGAAGCTTTCTTT. Translated: CASSQDGGFNTEAFF.

This chain uses TRBV2 with TRBJ1-5; tentatively, D is TRBD1 (5 bases). The CDR3 totals 15 residues. Germline values: CDR1 SNHLY, CDR2 FYNNEI. With 2 bases removed from V and 4 bases from J, the gap between germline ends came to 12 bases. The DNA of the CDR3 is TGTGCCAGCAGTGAAATAGGGGCTGGGAATCAGCCCCAGCATTTT. Amino acids: CASSEIGAGNQPQHF. The whole variable domain, filled in from reference TRBV2 and TRBJ1-5, reads EPEVTQTPSHQVTQMGQEVILRCVPISNHLYFYWYRQILGQKVEFLVSFYNNEISEKSEIFDDQFSVERPDGSNFTLKIRSTKLEDSAMYFCASSEIGAGNQPQHFGDGTRLSIL.

J is TRBJ2-5 and V is TRBV4-1; no clear D. The CDR3 is 13 amino acids. Trimming stripped 0 bases from V and 9 bases from J, with 11 bases between. In germline, CDR1 is MGHRA, CDR2 YSYEKL. Written as DNA, the CDR3 is TGCGCCAGCAGCCAAGAGATCACTCAGTCCCAGTACTTC. Translating gives CASSQEITQSQYF.

The chain recombines TRBV24-1 with TRBJ2-5; TRBD1 is a possible D gene (8 bases). V lost 5 bases to trimming and J lost 5 bases, with 20 bases between them. The length of the CDR3 is 16 residues. Germline V CDR1 and CDR2: KGHDR, SFDVKD. The CDR3 sequence: CATSGPGGRGRETQYF. CDR3 coding DNA: TGTGCCACCAGTGGTCCGGGGGGCAGGGGGCGGGAGACCCAGTACTTC.

The rearrangement joins TRBV27 to TRBJ1-1; a weak D match, TRBD1 (6 bases). Trimming pared 6 bases from V and 3 bases from J, leaving 11 bases between. The germline CDR1 and CDR2 sequences are MNHEY and SMNVEV (reference sequence). The CDR3 sequence is 13 residues long. The CDR3 bases are TGTGCCAGCAGACTAGGACAGCACACTGAAGCTTTCTTT. Amino acids: CASRLGQHTEAFF.

The V and J genes are TRBV19 and TRBJ2-5, with D perhaps given as TRBD1 or TRBD2 (5 bases each). The germline gives CDR1 LNHDA, CDR2 SQIVND (reference sequence). V was trimmed by 3 bases and J by 4 bases, leaving 12 bases between them. This CDR3 has 14 residues. The CDR3 DNA sequence: TGTGCCAGTAGTATTGGGGGTACTATAGAGACCCAGTACTTC. Translation: CASSIGGTIETQYF.

This chain uses TRBV6-6 with TRBJ1-1; possibly TRBD1 for D (5 bases). The V gene's germline CDR1 is MNHNY and CDR2 SVGAGI (reference sequence). This CDR3 is 14 amino acids long. V dropped 2 bases and J dropped 1 base, with 8 bases sitting between them. The chain's CDR3 is CASSYRGGNTEAFF. The CDR3 coding sequence is TGTGCCAGCAGTTACAGGGGAGGGAACACTGAAGCTTTCTTT.

This clone was recorded a few times. The V and J genes are TRBV7-3 and TRBJ1-4; D call uncertain. Germline assignment: CDR1 SGHTA and CDR2 FQGTGA. The V end was cut by 3 bases, the J end by 8 bases, with 16 bases between. CDR3 size: 15 residues. CDR3 protein: CASSLSKPIQEKLFF. In DNA form, the CDR3 reads TGTGCCAGCAGCTTGAGTAAGCCGATACAGGAAAAACTGTTTTTT.

The chain employs TRBV3-1 (or the pseudogene TRBV3-2) and TRBJ2-7; 8 nucleotides line up with TRBD2. J gave up 4 bases and V 1 base, and 3 bases lay outside the gene matches. The CDR3 has 14 amino acids. Germline V gene sequence: CDR1 LGHDT, CDR2 YNNKEL (reference sequence). The CDR3 region has the DNA TGTGCCAGCAGCCAAGGGACTAGCCGATACGAGCAGTACTTC. Its translation: CASSQGTSRYEQYF.

The V and J genes are TRBV6-1 and TRBJ2-1; 11 bases match TRBD1. V was clipped by 4 bases and J by 3 bases; unmatched bases: 5. This CDR3 comprises 16 residues. Germline V gives CDR1 MNHNS, CDR2 SASEGT. The CDR3 loop reads CASSAGTGGFYNEQFF. The CDR3 bases are TGTGCCAGCAGTGCCGGGACAGGGGGTTTCTACAATGAGCAGTTCTTC.

The chain is built from TRBV6-2 or TRBV6-3 and TRBJ1-2; no clear D. Germline V lookup: CDR1 MNHEY, CDR2 SVGEGT. This CDR3 has 13 residues. Trimming took 6 bases from V and 4 from J, leaving 12 bases between them. The chain's CDR3 is CASSRGGVYGYTF. CDR3 sequence (DNA): TGTGCCAGCAGCCGCGGTGGGGTCTATGGCTACACCTTC.

This chain uses TRBV11-2 with TRBJ1-4; D possibly corresponds to TRBD1 (6 bases). The CDR3 runs to 15 residues. Per the germline V gene, CDR1 is SGHAT and CDR2 is FQNNGV. The ends were cut back, 0 bases at V and 8 bases at J, with 13 bases in the middle. CDR3 region: CASSLDRGAGEKLFF. CDR3 DNA: TGTGCCAGCAGCTTAGATCGGGGGGCAGGGGAAAAACTGTTTTTT.

The rearrangement joins TRBV7-9 to TRBJ2-1; D is perhaps TRBD2 (6 bases). Germline loops: CDR1 SEHNR, CDR2 FQNEAQ (reference sequence). The germline V and J ends were trimmed by 3 bases and 4 bases, with 10 bases remaining between them. The CDR3 totals 14 residues. CDR3 loop: CASSFSGQYNEQFF. CDR3 nucleotides: TGTGCCAGCAGCTTTAGCGGTCAATACAATGAGCAGTTCTTC.

The rearrangement links TRBV6-5 to TRBJ1-1, with D maybe TRBD1 (5 bases). Trimming removed 6 bases from V and 6 bases from J, with 17 bases in between. Germline loops: CDR1 MNHEY, CDR2 SVGAGI. The CDR3 runs 14 residues. The CDR3 DNA is TGTGCCAGCAGGGTCGACGGGACTGGAGCTGAAGCTTTCTTT. The encoded protein is CASRVDGTGAEAFF.

The chain recombines TRBV11-3 with TRBJ2-3, with 10 bases aligning to TRBD1. V was clipped by 3 bases and J by 6 bases; unmatched bases: 6. CDR1 is SGHNT, CDR2 YENEEA, per germline. The CDR3 totals 15 residues. The CDR3 sequence is CASSFRTGGKDTQYF. In DNA form, the CDR3 reads TGTGCCAGCAGCTTTAGGACAGGGGGGAAGGATACGCAGTATTTT.

The chain couples TRBV9 to TRBJ1-2; TRBD1 agrees at 9 bases. V lost 2 bases and J lost 4; bases outside the gene matches: 6. CDR3 length equals 15 residues. Germline values: CDR1 SGDLS, CDR2 YYNGEE. This CDR3 is CASSVITGGSYGYTF. CDR3 bases: TGTGCCAGCAGCGTGATTACAGGGGGCAGCTATGGCTACACCTTC.

The chain recombines TRBV7-9 with TRBJ2-5; no firm D call. The CDR3 has 10 residues. CDR1 is SEHNR, CDR2 FQNEAQ, per germline (reference sequence). V lost 1 base to trimming and J lost 6 bases, with 0 bases between them. In DNA form, the CDR3 reads TGTGCCAGCAGCTTAGAGACCCAGTACTTC. It encodes CASSLETQYF.

The chain has TRBV4-1 and TRBJ1-1, with TRBD1 identical over 9 bases. This CDR3 has 15 amino acids. Germline V gives CDR1 MGHRA, CDR2 YSYEKL. J was trimmed by 7 bases and V by 5 bases; bases with no gene match: 11. CDR3 DNA: TGCGCCAGCAGCACCCGACAGGGGGGTCGGTTTGAAGCTTTCTTT. Translating gives CASSTRQGGRFEAFF.

The rearrangement links TRBV18 to TRBJ1-5; D may be TRBD1 (5 bases). V shed 0 bases and J shed 9 bases, with 9 bases lying between them. Germline lookup yields CDR1 KGHSH and CDR2 LQKENI. This CDR3 has 13 residues. The CDR3 bases are TGTGCCAGCTCACCACCGGGGGGAGGGCCCCAGCATTTT. As protein: CASSPPGGGPQHF.

The chain employs TRBV29-1 and TRBJ2-3; unclear D gene. The CDR3 has 13 amino acids. From germline, CDR1 is SQVTM and CDR2 ANQGSEA. V was clipped by 4 bases and J by 0 bases, with 8 bases between them. CDR3: CSVAESSTDTQYF. As DNA, the CDR3 is TGCAGCGTTGCGGAGTCTAGCACAGATACGCAGTATTTT.

The rearrangement uses TRBV4-2 and TRBJ1-2; D is unresolved. Germline V gene sequence: CDR1 LGHNA, CDR2 YNFKEQ. The CDR3 is 13 amino acids. Trimming cost V 4 bases and J 5 bases, with 11 bases left between them. CDR3 in amino acids: CASSPPDAYGYTF. The CDR3 nucleotides read TGTGCCAGCAGCCCCCCAGACGCATATGGCTACACCTTC.

This rearrangement joins TRBV5-1 to TRBJ2-2; the D call may be TRBD1 or TRBD2 (5 bases each). CDR1 SGHRS and CDR2 YFSETQ come from the germline V gene. V gave up 4 bases and J gave up 1 base, with 11 bases separating them. The length of the CDR3 is 15 residues. This CDR3 reads CASSRDGLNTGELFF. The CDR3 nucleotides are TGCGCCAGCAGCCGGGACGGTTTGAACACCGGGGAGCTGTTTTTT.

The gene calls are TRBV6-5 and TRBJ1-2; no definite D call. The V gene's germline CDR1 is MNHEY and CDR2 SVGAGI. V was clipped by 6 bases and J by 2 bases, with 10 bases between them. The CDR3 extends over 13 amino acids. Here the CDR3 DNA reads TGTGCCAGCAGGTCTTCTGGGAACTATGGCTACACCTTC. Residues: CASRSSGNYGYTF.

Worth noting for this clone: Other DNA sequences in the same sample also yield this CDR3. The V and J genes are TRBV5-5 and TRBJ2-2; D uncertain. Germline V gene data show CDR1 as SGHKS and CDR2 as YYEKEE (reference sequence). V shed 0 bases and J shed 3 bases, with 3 bases lying between them. There are 13 residues in the CDR3. The CDR3 is CASSLGDTGELFF. The CDR3 bases are TGTGCCAGCAGCTTGGGGGACACCGGGGAGCTGTTTTTT.

The chain employs TRBV5-5 and TRBJ2-7; 7 bases line up with TRBD2. The CDR3 covers 14 residues. Germline V gene data show CDR1 as SGHKS and CDR2 as YYEKEE (reference sequence). The ends lost 3 bases at V and 5 bases at J; junction bases unmatched: 8. CDR3 loop: CASSWYPRENEQYF. CDR3 DNA sequence: TGTGCCAGCAGCTGGTATCCGCGGGAGAACGAGCAGTACTTC.

V and J are TRBV20-1 and TRBJ1-2, with a possible D match to TRBD1 (5 bases). Germline values: CDR1 DFQATT, CDR2 SNEGSKA (reference sequence). V was shortened by 3 bases and J by 8 bases, with 10 bases between the two germline ends. The CDR3 extends over 11 amino acids. The CDR3 coding sequence is TGCAGTGCTAGTATCGGGGACGGCTACACCTTC. It is translated as CSASIGDGYTF.

This clone was counted between two and nine times. Other DNA sequences in this specimen translate into the identical CDR3. The V and J genes are TRBV19 and TRBJ2-3; perhaps TRBD2 as D (6 bases). V lost 3 bases, J lost 5 bases, and 6 bases lay in between. CDR1 is LNHDA, CDR2 SQIVND, per germline (reference sequence). The CDR3 loop spans 12 amino acids. This CDR3 reads CASSIGGDTQYF. The CDR3 bases are TGTGCCAGTAGTATCGGGGGAGATACGCAGTATTTT.

The rearrangement uses TRBV25-1 and TRBJ1-1, with TRBD1 identical over 8 bases. Germline assignment: CDR1 MGHDK and CDR2 SYGVNS. With 6 bases clipped from V and 2 bases from J, the junction kept 5 bases outside the gene matches. The CDR3 is 14 residues long. CDR3 bases: TGTGCCAGCAGCCAGACAGGGGCCAACACTGAAGCTTTCTTT. It yields the protein CASSQTGANTEAFF.